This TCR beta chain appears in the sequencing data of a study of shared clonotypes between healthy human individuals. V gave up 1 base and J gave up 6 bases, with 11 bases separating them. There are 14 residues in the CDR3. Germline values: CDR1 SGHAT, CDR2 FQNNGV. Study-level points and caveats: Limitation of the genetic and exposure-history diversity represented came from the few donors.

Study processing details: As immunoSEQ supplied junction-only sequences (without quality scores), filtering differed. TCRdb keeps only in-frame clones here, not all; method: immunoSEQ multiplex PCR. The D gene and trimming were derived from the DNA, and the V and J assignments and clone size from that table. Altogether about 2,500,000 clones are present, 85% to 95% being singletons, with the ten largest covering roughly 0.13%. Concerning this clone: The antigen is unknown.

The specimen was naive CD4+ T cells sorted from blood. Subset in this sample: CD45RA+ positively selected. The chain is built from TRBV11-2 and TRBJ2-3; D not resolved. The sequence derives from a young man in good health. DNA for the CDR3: TGTGCCAGCAGCTTAGGAGCTAGTTATGATACGCAGTATTTT. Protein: CASSLGASYDTQYF.